These 28 T cell receptor beta chains originate from one sample sequenced in a study of T-cell reconstitution after alpha-beta-depleted transplantation in children. Preparing the TCRbeta library involved the use of unique molecular identifiers. MiXCR was run by TCRdb on the PCR reads, yielding one entry per CDR3 protein. The sample contains hundreds of thousands of distinct CDR3 sequences, approximately 15% of which appear only once. The sequencing here drew on PBMCs from the stem cell graft donor, taken from the stem cell graft. Source of these receptors: a human donor who donated a stem cell graft to a child with acute myeloid leukemia.

This clonotype was counted ten times or more. The chain uses TRBV12-3 or TRBV12-4 and TRBJ2-1; 11 bases are shared with TRBD1. This CDR3 region has 15 residues. J was trimmed by 6 bases and V by 3 bases; bases with no gene match: 4. The CDR3 nucleotides read TGTGCCAGCAGTTTGGGGACAGGGGGAATCAATGAGCAGTTCTTC. Amino acids: CASSLGTGGINEQFF.

The chain links TRBV6-2 or TRBV6-3 to TRBJ2-1, with TRBD2 matching over 11 bases. V dropped 0 bases and J dropped 0; count of bases not matched to a gene: 10. Germline V lookup: CDR1 MNHEY, CDR2 SVGEGT. This CDR3 is built from 20 residues. CDR3 in DNA: TGTGCCAGCAGTTACTCAGTGCTAGCGGGGGGACCCAGCTCCTACAATGAGCAGTTCTTC. Translation: CASSYSVLAGGPSSYNEQFF.

This clonotype has ten or more counts. The chain joins TRBV12-3 or TRBV12-4 to TRBJ1-5; D is unclear. The V end was cut by 5 bases, the J end by 8 bases, with 19 bases between. CDR3 length: 15 residues. The chain's CDR3 is CASSPSSEAGEPQHF. The CDR3 bases are TGTGCCAGCAGTCCCTCCTCGGAGGCCGGGGAGCCCCAGCATTTT.

This clonotype was picked up many times. The rearrangement joins TRBV12-3 or TRBV12-4 to TRBJ2-3; TRBD1 might be the D (6 bases). The V end was cut by 3 bases, the J end by 0 bases, with 10 bases between. The CDR3 consists of 15 residues. CDR3 sequence reads: CASSFRQASTDTQYF. The CDR3 DNA follows: TGTGCCAGCAGTTTCCGACAGGCTAGCACAGATACGCAGTATTTT.

This clonotype has at least ten counts. The chain links TRBV4-3 to TRBJ2-3; D might be TRBD2 (5 bases). The length of the CDR3 is 14 residues. The V and J ends lost 0 bases and 7 bases respectively, with 11 bases between them. Germline V lookup: CDR1 LGHNA, CDR2 YSLEER. DNA of the CDR3: TGCGCCAGCAGCCAAGAGGAGGCCCATTATACGCAGTATTTT. Translated: CASSQEEAHYTQYF.

This CDR3 is CAISEEDRGGYNEQFF. The CDR3 nucleotides read TGTGCCATCAGTGAGGAGGACAGGGGAGGCTACAATGAGCAGTTCTTC. The chain joins TRBV10-3 to TRBJ2-1, with 9 positions matching TRBD1. V dropped 2 bases and J dropped 3; count of bases not matched to a gene: 5. This CDR3 is built from 16 residues. CDR1 and CDR2 from the germline V gene are ENHRY and SYGVKD.

There are a few counts of this clonotype. The gene calls are TRBV5-1 and TRBJ1-2; D remains unclear. V lost 0 bases and J lost 2, with 17 bases in between. CDR1 is SGHRS, CDR2 YFSETQ, per germline. This CDR3 comprises 17 residues. The DNA of the CDR3 is TGCGCCAGCAGCTTGGCCGGAATCACGGGTAAAAACTATGGCTACACCTTC. This encodes CASSLAGITGKNYGYTF. The full variable domain, rest sourced from reference TRBV5-1 and TRBJ1-2, is KAGVTQTPRYLIKTRGQQVTLSCSPISGHRSVSWYQQTPGQGLQFLFEYFSETQRNKGNFPGRFSGRQFSNSRSEMNVSTLELGDSALYLCASSLAGITGKNYGYTFGSGTRLTVV.

This clonotype was observed a handful of times. The gene calls are TRBV18 and TRBJ2-1; 10 nucleotides agree with TRBD1. Per germline, CDR1 KGHSH and CDR2 LQKENI. This CDR3 contains 13 residues. V was pared by 8 bases and J by 9 bases, with 7 bases of the junction left unmatched. The CDR3 here is CASVGQGGGEQFF. CDR3 nucleotides: TGTGCCAGCGTTGGACAGGGGGGAGGTGAGCAGTTCTTC.

This clonotype appeared many times. The V call is TRBV20-1, the J call TRBJ1-4; 7 nucleotides match TRBD1. CDR1 and CDR2 (germline): DFQATT, SNEGSKA (reference sequence). The CDR3 loop spans 14 amino acids. V lost 2 bases and J lost 6; bases outside the gene matches: 6. This CDR3 is CSARPAGTDEKLFF. DNA of the CDR3: TGCAGTGCTAGACCGGCAGGGACAGATGAAAAACTGTTTTTT.

The CDR3 bases are TGTGCCAGCAGCTACCCCAGGGCCGGGGAGAATGGAAACACCATATATTTT. This gives the protein CASSYPRAGENGNTIYF. The gene calls are TRBV7-2 and TRBJ1-3; perhaps TRBD1 as D (5 bases). Germline V gives CDR1 SGHTA, CDR2 FQGNSA. Trimming removed 4 bases from V and 3 bases from J, with 19 bases in between. CDR3 length: 17 residues.

This clonotype showed up just a few times. The CDR3 loop reads CASSQGRGPGNTIYF. CDR3 bases: TGTGCCAGCAGCCAAGGTCGGGGGCCTGGAAACACCATATATTTT. This chain links TRBV4-2 with TRBJ1-3, with D tentatively TRBD1 (6 bases). Germline V CDR1 and CDR2: LGHNA, YNFKEQ. The CDR3 runs to 15 residues. Trimming took 1 base from V and 2 from J, leaving 9 bases between them.

This clonotype was detected only a few times. The chain combines TRBV24-1 with TRBJ2-7; D gene unclear. Germline V gives CDR1 KGHDR, CDR2 SFDVKD. V was cut by 2 bases and J by 2 bases, with 3 bases left in between. The CDR3 runs 12 residues. CDR3 in amino acids: CATSDSTYEQYF. For the CDR3, the DNA is TGTGCCACCAGTGATTCCACCTACGAGCAGTACTTC.

This clonotype occurred a few times. The chain is built from TRBV11-2 and TRBJ2-7; D not certain. This CDR3 contains 13 residues. Germline V gene lookup returns CDR1 SGHAT and CDR2 FQNNGV. V dropped 0 bases and J dropped 6 bases, with 9 bases sitting between them. The CDR3 protein is CASSLDPFGEQYF. CDR3 nucleotides: TGTGCCAGCAGCTTAGACCCCTTTGGCGAGCAGTACTTC.

This clonotype appeared many times. The V and J genes are TRBV10-3 and TRBJ2-7; TRBD1 matches 7 bases. Germline CDR1 ENHRY, CDR2 SYGVKD. CDR3 length: 14 amino acids. J gave up 2 bases and V 7 bases, and 8 bases lay outside the gene matches. The DNA of the CDR3 is TGTGCCATCACCAAGGGGACAGTAACCTACGAGCAGTACTTC. Residues: CAITKGTVTYEQYF.

The rearrangement links TRBV6-1 to TRBJ2-7, with D tentatively TRBD1 (6 bases). CDR1 is MNHNS and CDR2 is SASEGT in the germline V gene. The CDR3 has 17 residues. The germline V and J ends were trimmed by 1 base and 0 bases, with 16 bases remaining between them. The CDR3 coding sequence is TGTGCCAGCAGTGAAGGGGGTCACAGGGCTGACTCCTACGAGCAGTACGTC. Its protein is CASSEGGHRADSYEQYV.

This clonotype occurred a few times. The chain is built from TRBV7-2 and TRBJ2-2, with D perhaps matching TRBD2 (5 bases). Germline V gene data show CDR1 as SGHTA and CDR2 as FQGNSA. Trimming stripped 1 base from V and 6 bases from J, with 12 bases between. The CDR3 is made up of 15 amino acids. The CDR3 loop is CASSLVDYRAGELFF. The CDR3 DNA sequence: TGTGCCAGCAGCTTAGTAGACTACCGCGCCGGGGAGCTGTTTTTT.

There are many counts of this clonotype. V usage is TRBV30 and J usage is TRBJ1-5; D gene ambiguous. Germline-derived CDR1 and CDR2 are GTSNPN and SVGIG (reference sequence). The CDR3 has 17 amino acids. The ends were cut back, 0 bases at V and 1 base at J, with 16 bases in the middle. CDR3: CAWSVEAGYGSNQPQHF. The CDR3 DNA is TGTGCCTGGAGTGTAGAGGCGGGGTATGGCAGCAATCAGCCCCAGCATTTT.

Many counts were recorded for this clonotype. The rearrangement links TRBV20-1 to TRBJ1-5; D call uncertain. There are 18 residues in the CDR3. The V gene's germline CDR1 is DFQATT and CDR2 SNEGSKA (reference sequence). The V gene lost 2 bases and the J gene lost 1 base, with 21 bases spanning the gap. This CDR3 is CSARPQTIRTISNQPQHF. The DNA for the CDR3 is TGCAGTGCTAGACCCCAAACCATCCGGACTATAAGCAATCAGCCCCAGCATTTT.

This clonotype was found many times. V gene TRBV12-3 or TRBV12-4 combines with J gene TRBJ2-1; the match to TRBD2 covers 11 bases. With 5 bases clipped from V and 14 bases from J, the junction kept 5 bases outside the gene matches. The CDR3 has 12 residues. The CDR3 loop reads CASSISGGEEFF. CDR3 nucleotides: TGTGCCAGCAGTATTAGCGGGGGGGAGGAGTTCTTC.

This clonotype was found a few times. A much larger clone lies a single base off, so this may be a read error. The CDR3 nucleotides read TGTGCCAGCAGCTTACAGGCTGAAGCTTTCTTT. Protein product: CASSLQAEAFF. The chain links TRBV7-9 to TRBJ1-1; D remains unclear. Germline CDR1 and CDR2: SEHNR and FQNEAQ (reference sequence). The germline V and J ends were trimmed by 2 bases and 6 bases, with 4 bases remaining between them. The CDR3 covers 11 residues.

In regard to this clonotype: A much larger clone differs by one base, so this may be a read error. This rearrangement joins TRBV20-1 to TRBJ2-1; no reliable D call. The V end was cut by 3 bases, the J end by 3 bases, with 15 bases between. The CDR3 is 15 residues long. Germline lookup yields CDR1 DFQATT and CDR2 SNEGSKA (reference sequence). CDR3 protein: CSASGGRSCYNEQFF. The CDR3 nucleotides read TGCAGTGCTAGCGGTGGACGGAGCTGCTACAATGAGCAGTTCTTC.

The chain combines TRBV30 with TRBJ2-2; D is undetermined. CDR3 size: 13 residues. V lost 7 bases to trimming and J lost 4 bases, with 13 bases between them. Germline CDR1 and CDR2: GTSNPN and SVGIG (reference sequence). As DNA, the CDR3 is TGTGCCTCCCACGAAGGCCTCACCGGGGAGCTGTTTTTT. This translates into CASHEGLTGELFF.

The genes are TRBV5-6 and TRBJ2-5; 11 nucleotides line up with TRBD2. The CDR3 runs 16 residues. Trimming at V came to 2 bases and at J to 2 bases, leaving 5 bases not matched to a gene. CDR1 SGHDT and CDR2 YYEEEE come from the germline V gene. The CDR3 DNA is TGTGCCAGCAGCTTACTAGCGGGGGCCGCGCAAGAGACCCAGTACTTC. It specifies CASSLLAGAAQETQYF.

The CDR3 DNA sequence: TGTGCCAGCAGCCCTAAGGGGGACCATAATGAAAAACTGTTTTTT. Translation gives CASSPKGDHNEKLFF. The gene calls are TRBV25-1 and TRBJ1-4, with D perhaps matching TRBD1 (6 bases). Germline V gene lookup returns CDR1 MGHDK and CDR2 SYGVNS. The ends were cut back, 6 bases at V and 4 bases at J, with 15 bases in the middle. The CDR3 is 15 amino acids.

A few counts support this clonotype. The chain employs TRBV29-1 and TRBJ1-1; D is unclear. Trimming removed 2 bases at V and 4 bases at J, with 11 bases between. Per germline, CDR1 SQVTM and CDR2 ANQGSEA. This CDR3 is built from 13 residues. The CDR3 sequence: CSVESLAVTEAFF. CDR3 bases: TGCAGCGTTGAAAGCTTGGCGGTCACTGAAGCTTTCTTT.

There are many counts of this clonotype. The chain uses TRBV20-1 and TRBJ1-2; a weak D match, TRBD1 (5 bases). In germline, CDR1 is DFQATT, CDR2 SNEGSKA (reference sequence). The CDR3 runs 12 residues. The CDR3 loop reads CSGVQVDYGYTF. Here the CDR3 DNA reads TGCAGCGGTGTACAGGTCGACTATGGCTACACCTTC.

This clonotype was recorded a few times. The gene calls are TRBV12-3 or TRBV12-4 and TRBJ1-2; D may be TRBD1 (5 bases). The germline V and J ends were trimmed by 5 bases and 5 bases, with 9 bases remaining between them. The CDR3 contains 12 residues. The CDR3 DNA is TGTGCCAGCAGTCAGGGTCGGTATGGCTACACCTTC. Translating gives CASSQGRYGYTF.

In this sample, this clonotype turned up many times. The chain carries TRBV5-1 and TRBJ2-3, with 9 bases matching TRBD1. Looked up from germline, CDR1 is SGHRS and CDR2 is YFSETQ. V was pared by 4 bases and J by 3 bases, with 3 bases of the junction left unmatched. The CDR3 consists of 14 residues. CDR3 region: CASSTGQGTDTQYF. DNA of the CDR3: TGCGCCAGCAGCACTGGACAGGGGACAGATACGCAGTATTTT.